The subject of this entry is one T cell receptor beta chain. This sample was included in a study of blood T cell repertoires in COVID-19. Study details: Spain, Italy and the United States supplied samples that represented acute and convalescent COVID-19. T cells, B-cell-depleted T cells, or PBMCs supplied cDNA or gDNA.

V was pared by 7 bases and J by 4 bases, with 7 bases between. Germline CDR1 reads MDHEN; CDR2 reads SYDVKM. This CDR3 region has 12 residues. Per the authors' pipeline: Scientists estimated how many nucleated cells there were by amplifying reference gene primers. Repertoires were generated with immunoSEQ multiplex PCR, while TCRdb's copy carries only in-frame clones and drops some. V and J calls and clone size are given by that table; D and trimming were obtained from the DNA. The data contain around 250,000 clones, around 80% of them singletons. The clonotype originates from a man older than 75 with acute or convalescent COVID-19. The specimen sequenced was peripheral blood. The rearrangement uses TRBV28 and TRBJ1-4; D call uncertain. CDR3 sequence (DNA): TGTGCCAGCACGGAGAGTAATGAAAAACTGTTTTTT. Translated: CASTESNEKLFF.